Listed below are T cell receptor beta chains from one sample, sequenced in a study of shared clonotypes between healthy human individuals. The method was immunoSEQ multiplex PCR; TCRdb's version includes in-frame clones alone and lacks a portion of them. Counted here are under 850,000 clones, over 55% occurring once; the ten biggest clones make up roughly 1.8%. Sequencing input: memory CD4+ T cells sorted from blood. These receptors were collected from a woman in her 30s in good health. Each CDR3 is given with its conserved first and last residue. The order of the fields is D gene, J gene, V gene, clone size, CDR3 protein, CDR3 DNA. The D gene is left open where the match is weak. The size field is filled for only some rows; it gives once, few, many or a size class.

TRBD2,TRBJ2-2,TRBV5-8,NA,CASSRFGLADNTGELFF,TGTGCCAGCAGCAGATTCGGACTAGCGGACAACACCGGGGAGCTGTTTTTT
TRBD1,TRBJ2-3,TRBV5-1,few,CASSLQGPQYF,TGCGCCAGCAGCTTACAGGGGCCGCAGTATTTT
NA,TRBJ2-1,TRBV5-1,NA,CASSLDHNSYNEQFF,TGCGCCAGCAGCTTAGATCATAACTCCTACAATGAGCAGTTCTTC
TRBD2,TRBJ2-7,TRBV18,NA,CASSASRLAGSYEQYF,TGTGCCAGCTCGGCCTCTCGACTAGCGGGCTCCTACGAGCAGTACTTC
NA,TRBJ1-1,TRBV10-3,few,CAIRDQGRPNTEAFF,TGTGCCATCAGAGACCAGGGACGGCCGAACACTGAAGCTTTCTTT
TRBD2,TRBJ2-2,TRBV19,NA,CATKGLAGGSSNTGELFF,TGTGCCACAAAGGGACTAGCGGGAGGCTCGTCGAACACCGGGGAGCTGTTTTTT
NA,TRBJ1-2,TRBV9,few,CASKQVPGGGYTF,TGTGCCAGCAAACAGGTCCCCGGTGGTGGCTACACCTTC
NA,TRBJ2-3,TRBV25-1,NA,CASSEFFTTRPTDTQYF,TGTGCCAGCAGTGAGTTTTTCACGACACGCCCCACAGATACGCAGTATTTT
NA,TRBJ1-4,TRBV10-3,NA,CAIRAVGDNEKLFF,TGTGCCATCAGAGCAGTCGGGGATAATGAAAAACTGTTTTTT
NA,TRBJ1-2,TRBV5-1,NA,CASSPADSPGGYTF,TGCGCCAGCAGCCCCGCGGACAGCCCTGGAGGCTACACCTTC
NA,TRBJ1-1,TRBV19,NA,CASSIDRVNTEAFF,TGTGCCAGTAGTATAGATCGAGTCAACACTGAAGCTTTCTTT
NA,TRBJ2-2,TRBV30,NA,CAWSLPGELFF,TGTGCCTGGAGTCTTCCCGGGGAGCTGTTTTTT
NA,TRBJ2-7,TRBV4-1,once,CASSQELRREQYEQYF,TGCGCCAGCAGCCAAGAATTACGTCGGGAGCAGTACGAGCAGTACTTC
NA,TRBJ1-2,TRBV29-1,NA,CSGLKGPYGYTF,TGCAGCGGACTCAAGGGGCCCTATGGCTACACCTTC
NA,TRBJ2-3,TRBV27,NA,CASSYRITDTQYF,TGTGCCAGCAGTTATCGGATCACAGATACGCAGTATTTT
TRBD1,TRBJ1-1,TRBV15,many,CATSREIMTGGEDTEAFF,TGTGCCACCAGCAGAGAGATTATGACAGGGGGGGAGGACACTGAAGCTTTCTTT
TRBD2,TRBJ2-3,TRBV11-3,NA,CASSSTSGSTDTQYF,TGTGCCAGCAGCTCGACTAGCGGGAGCACAGATACGCAGTATTTT
TRBD2,TRBJ2-3,TRBV7-9,NA,CASRLSSGIFTDTQYF,TGTGCCAGCAGATTAAGTAGCGGGATTTTCACAGATACGCAGTATTTT
NA,TRBJ2-7,TRBV21-1,few,CASSKAGTALSSYEQYF,TGTGCCAGCAGCAAAGCCGGGACAGCCTTATCCTCCTACGAGCAGTACTTC
TRBD1,TRBJ2-7,TRBV28,NA,CASKSTGTGIHEQYF,TGTGCCAGCAAATCCACCGGGACAGGGATACACGAGCAGTACTTC
TRBD1,TRBJ2-6,TRBV5-1,NA,CASSLTPGTAFSGANVLTF,TGCGCCAGCAGCTTGACGCCAGGGACAGCCTTCTCTGGGGCCAACGTCCTGACTTTC
TRBD2,TRBJ2-1,TRBV9,NA,CASSPPTGTSGISSYNEQFF,TGTGCCAGCAGCCCTCCAACCGGGACTAGCGGGATAAGCTCCTACAATGAGCAGTTCTTC
NA,TRBJ1-2,TRBV5-1,NA,CASSLNSPRDYGYTF,TGCGCCAGCAGCTTGAACTCGCCTAGGGACTATGGCTACACCTTC
NA,TRBJ2-6,TRBV7-2,NA,CASSYGTTISGANVLTF,TGTGCCAGCAGCTACGGGACAACAATCTCTGGGGCCAACGTCCTGACTTTC
TRBD1,TRBJ1-1,TRBV14,NA,CASSQNRGGSTEAFF,TGTGCCAGCAGCCAAAACAGGGGAGGGTCGACTGAAGCTTTCTTT
NA,TRBJ2-5,TRBV5-1,NA,CASSWDVQETQYF,TGCGCCAGCAGCTGGGACGTCCAAGAGACCCAGTACTTC
TRBD1,TRBJ1-5,TRBV30,NA,CAWSWGQGNQPQHF,TGTGCCTGGAGTTGGGGACAGGGCAACCAGCCCCAGCATTTT
TRBD2,TRBJ2-7,TRBV18,NA,CASSPNGLADVTYEQYF,TGTGCCAGCTCACCGAACGGACTAGCTGACGTAACCTACGAGCAGTACTTC
NA,TRBJ1-5,TRBV6-5,once,CASSYDSNQPQHF,TGTGCCAGCAGTTATGATAGCAATCAGCCCCAGCATTTT
NA,TRBJ2-1,TRBV27,NA,CASSSGAAYNEQFF,TGTGCCAGCAGTTCGGGGGCCGCCTACAATGAGCAGTTCTTC
TRBD2,TRBJ2-7,TRBV28,NA,CASRDEGSGKGEQYF,TGTGCCAGCAGAGACGAGGGTAGCGGGAAAGGCGAGCAGTACTTC
NA,TRBJ2-5,TRBV14,NA,CASSQLFGTQETQYF,TGTGCCAGCAGCCAGTTATTTGGGACCCAAGAGACCCAGTACTTC
NA,TRBJ1-2,TRBV7-3,NA,CASSFIGYGYTF,TGTGCCAGCAGCTTTATCGGCTATGGCTACACCTTC
TRBD2,TRBJ2-3,TRBV6-6,NA,CASSGNLAVVDTQYF,TGTGCCAGCAGTGGGAATCTAGCGGTCGTAGATACGCAGTATTTT